Each of the 13 T cell receptor beta chains below was sequenced from the same sample in a study of PD-1 blockade in classical Hodgkin lymphoma. Relapse was seen in all patients after autologous stem cell transplantation, and brentuximab vedotin exposure was variable. Produced via immunoSEQ multiplex PCR; TCRdb's table is partial and in-frame only. The table shows fewer than 100,000 clones, with around 90% occurring only once. The sequencing used peripheral blood mononuclear cells (PBMCs), collected at baseline. Receptors originate from a human donor with classical Hodgkin lymphoma.

The J gene is TRBJ2-1, the V gene TRBV11-2; a weak D match, TRBD2 (5 bases). The germline gives CDR1 SGHAT, CDR2 FQNNGV. Trimming stripped 1 base from V and 8 bases from J, with 9 bases between. The CDR3 totals 13 residues. The CDR3 DNA reads TGTGCCAGCAGCTTAGCGGGGAACCATGAGCAGTTCTTC. Protein product: CASSLAGNHEQFF.

The V gene is TRBV6-4, the J gene TRBJ1-3, with no clear D. V shed 11 bases and J shed 0 bases, with 17 bases lying between them. Germline values: CDR1 MRHNA, CDR2 SNTAGT. The CDR3 contains 15 residues. The CDR3 loop is CARPTGVFSGNTIYF. For the CDR3, the DNA is TGTGCCCGACCGACGGGCGTCTTCTCTGGAAACACCATATATTTT.

The chain combines TRBV5-4 with TRBJ2-6, with unresolved D. V was trimmed by 6 bases and J by 0 bases, leaving 7 bases between them. The CDR3 has 14 amino acids. Germline-derived CDR1 and CDR2 are SGHNT and YYREEE (reference sequence). The CDR3 loop is CASTQDSGANVLTF. The CDR3 coding sequence is TGTGCCAGCACCCAGGACTCTGGGGCCAACGTCCTGACTTTC.

The chain couples TRBV28 to TRBJ2-1; perhaps TRBD1 as D (6 bases). Per germline, CDR1 MDHEN and CDR2 SYDVKM. The CDR3 totals 16 residues. V lost 2 bases and J lost 2, with 13 bases in between. Written as DNA, the CDR3 is TGTGCCAGCAGTTTACTGGACAGCCTAACCTACAATGAGCAGTTCTTC. It translates to CASSLLDSLTYNEQFF.

This clone was counted a single time. This sequence joins TRBV7-2 and TRBJ2-7, with no clear D. V lost 7 bases and J 0 bases, leaving 13 bases between the germline ends. CDR3 size: 14 residues. Germline V gives CDR1 SGHTA, CDR2 FQGNSA. The CDR3 spells CASILGPSSYEQYF. CDR3 nucleotide sequence: TGTGCCAGCATTTTAGGACCTAGCTCCTACGAGCAGTACTTC.

This clone is a singleton in its sample. The chain joins TRBV6-1 to TRBJ2-7, with 7 nucleotides matching TRBD2. The germline V gene encodes CDR1 MNHNS and CDR2 SASEGT. The CDR3 is made up of 13 amino acids. The junction had 6 bases not matched to a gene; V was cut back by 4 bases and J by 6 bases. In nucleotides, the CDR3 is TGTGCCAGCAGTGCCGGACTAGTTAGCGAGCAGTACTTC. This encodes CASSAGLVSEQYF.

J is TRBJ2-7 and V is TRBV5-6; D remains ambiguous. Germline CDR1 is SGHDT and CDR2 is YYEEEE. Trimming cost V 4 bases and J 6 bases, with 20 bases left between them. CDR3 size: 15 residues. CDR3 coding DNA: TGTGCCAGCAGCCCTGGGGTAGCCAGTCCACGCGAGCAGTACTTC. Encoded protein: CASSPGVASPREQYF.

The V and J genes are TRBV7-9 and TRBJ2-5; 13 bases are shared with TRBD2. CDR3 length: 15 amino acids. Germline CDR1 is SEHNR and CDR2 is FQNEAQ (reference sequence). The V segment lost 5 bases and the J segment 5 bases; nucleotides outside the gene matches: 5. This chain's CDR3 is CASSPGTSGKETQYF. CDR3 coding DNA: TGTGCCAGCAGCCCCGGGACTAGCGGGAAGGAGACCCAGTACTTC.

CDR3 nucleotide sequence: TGTGCCAGCAGTCCTGGCCGCAATGAGCAGTTCTTC. This encodes CASSPGRNEQFF. This chain uses TRBV28 with TRBJ2-1; no clear D gene. The germline CDR1 and CDR2 sequences are MDHEN and SYDVKM. This CDR3 has 12 amino acids. V gave up 5 bases and J gave up 6 bases, with 8 bases separating them.

This clone showed up just a few times. This chain joins TRBV11-2 and TRBJ2-7; TRBD2 is a possible D gene (5 bases). V lost 5 bases and J lost 3, with 14 bases in between. The germline V gene encodes CDR1 SGHAT and CDR2 FQNNGV. This CDR3 has 14 residues. CDR3 DNA: TGTGCCAGCAGCCCAGGCCTCCGGGACTACGAGCAGTACTTC. This sequence encodes CASSPGLRDYEQYF.

The chain links TRBV19 to TRBJ2-7; D is perhaps TRBD2 (5 bases). Germline V gene lookup returns CDR1 LNHDA and CDR2 SQIVND (reference sequence). This CDR3 is 12 amino acids long. The V and J ends lost 8 bases and 3 bases respectively, with 11 bases between them. CDR3 coding DNA: TGTGCCAGTGGCGGAGGATACTACGAGCAGTACTTC. Translating gives CASGGGYYEQYF.

The chain links TRBV6-5 to TRBJ1-1; D not certain. Looked up from germline, CDR1 is MNHEY and CDR2 is SVGAGI. The CDR3 has 11 residues. V lost 6 bases, J lost 5 bases, and 7 bases lay in between. The CDR3 is CASSMGTEAFF. The CDR3 DNA follows: TGTGCCAGCAGCATGGGTACTGAAGCTTTCTTT.

The chain links TRBV7-2 to TRBJ1-1; a possible D gene is TRBD1 (5 bases). The CDR3 runs to 13 residues. CDR1 is SGHTA and CDR2 is FQGNSA in the germline V gene. Between the trimmed V and J ends, which lost 1 base and 3 bases, there was a span of 6 bases. The chain's CDR3 is CASSLGQYTEAFF. Here the CDR3 DNA reads TGTGCCAGCAGCTTAGGACAGTACACTGAAGCTTTCTTT.